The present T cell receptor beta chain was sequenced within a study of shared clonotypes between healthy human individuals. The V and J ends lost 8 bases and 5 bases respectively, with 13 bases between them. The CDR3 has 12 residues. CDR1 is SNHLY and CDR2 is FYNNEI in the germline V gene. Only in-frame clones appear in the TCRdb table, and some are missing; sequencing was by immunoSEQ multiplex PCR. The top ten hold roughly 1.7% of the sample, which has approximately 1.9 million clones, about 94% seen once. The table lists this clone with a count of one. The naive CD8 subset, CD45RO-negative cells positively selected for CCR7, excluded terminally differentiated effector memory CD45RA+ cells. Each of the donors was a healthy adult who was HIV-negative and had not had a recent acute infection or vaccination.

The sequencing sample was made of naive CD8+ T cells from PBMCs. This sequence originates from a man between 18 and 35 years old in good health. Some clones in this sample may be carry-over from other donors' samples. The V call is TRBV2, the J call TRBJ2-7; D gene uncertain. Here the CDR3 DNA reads TGTGCCAGCCGACCGAGCTTTAACGAGCAGTACTTC. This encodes CASRPSFNEQYF.